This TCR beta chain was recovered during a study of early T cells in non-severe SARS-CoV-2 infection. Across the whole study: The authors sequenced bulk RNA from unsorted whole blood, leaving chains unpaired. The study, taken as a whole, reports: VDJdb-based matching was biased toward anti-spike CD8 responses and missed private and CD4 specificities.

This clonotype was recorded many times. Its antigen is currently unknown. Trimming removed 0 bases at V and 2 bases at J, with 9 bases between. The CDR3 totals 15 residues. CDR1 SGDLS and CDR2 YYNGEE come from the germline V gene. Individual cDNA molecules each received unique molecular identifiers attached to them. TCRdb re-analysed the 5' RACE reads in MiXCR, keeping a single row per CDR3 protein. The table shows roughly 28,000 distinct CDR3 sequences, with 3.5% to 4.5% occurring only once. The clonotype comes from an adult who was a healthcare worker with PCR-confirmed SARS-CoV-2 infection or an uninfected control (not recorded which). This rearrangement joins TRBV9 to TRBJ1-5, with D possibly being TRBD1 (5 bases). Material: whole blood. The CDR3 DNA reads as TGTGCCAGCAGCGTAGGCAGGGATGGCAATCAGCCCCAGCATTTT. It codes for CASSVGRDGNQPQHF.